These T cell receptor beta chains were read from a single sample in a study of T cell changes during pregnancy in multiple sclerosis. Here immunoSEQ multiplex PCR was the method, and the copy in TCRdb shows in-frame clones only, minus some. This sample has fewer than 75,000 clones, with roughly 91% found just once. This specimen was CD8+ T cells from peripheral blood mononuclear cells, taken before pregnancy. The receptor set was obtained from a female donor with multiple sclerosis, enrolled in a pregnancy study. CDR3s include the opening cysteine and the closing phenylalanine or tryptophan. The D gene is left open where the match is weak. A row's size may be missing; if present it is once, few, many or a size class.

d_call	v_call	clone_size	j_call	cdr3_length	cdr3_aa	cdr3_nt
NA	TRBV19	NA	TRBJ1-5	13	CATAWGDGQPQHF	TGTGCCACAGCCTGGGGGGACGGGCAGCCCCAGCATTTT
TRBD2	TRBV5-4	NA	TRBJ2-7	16	CASSLDGTSGFYEQYF	TGTGCCAGCAGCTTGGATGGAACTAGCGGGTTCTACGAGCAGTACTTC
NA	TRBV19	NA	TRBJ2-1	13	CASSFGSVNEQFF	TGTGCCAGTAGTTTTGGTTCGGTGAATGAGCAGTTCTTC
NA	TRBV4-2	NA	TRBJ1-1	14	CASSQGSSNTEAFF	TGTGCCAGCAGCCAAGGGAGTTCCAACACTGAAGCTTTCTTT
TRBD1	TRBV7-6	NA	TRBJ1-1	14	CASSPREGAIEAFF	TGTGCCAGCAGCCCCCGGGAGGGGGCTATTGAAGCTTTCTTT
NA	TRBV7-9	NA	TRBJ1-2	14	CASSLGGTNYGYTF	TGTGCCAGCAGCTTAGGGGGGACAAACTATGGCTACACCTTC
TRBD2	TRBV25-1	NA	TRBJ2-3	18	CASSESGSGGPSTDTQYF	TGTGCCAGCAGTGAATCGGGTAGCGGGGGGCCTAGCACAGATACGCAGTATTTT
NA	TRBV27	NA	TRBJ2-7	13	CASSFGPNYEQYF	TGTGCCAGCAGTTTCGGTCCTAATTACGAGCAGTACTTC
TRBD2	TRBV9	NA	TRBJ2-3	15	CASSASGGAEDTQYF	TGTGCCAGCAGCGCTAGCGGGGGGGCAGAAGATACGCAGTATTTT
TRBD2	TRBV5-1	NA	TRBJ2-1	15	CASSLAQRGGDEQFF	TGCGCCAGCAGCTTGGCGCAGCGGGGGGGCGATGAGCAGTTCTTC
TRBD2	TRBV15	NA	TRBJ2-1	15	CATSISGDSYNEQFF	TGTGCCACCAGCATCAGCGGGGACTCCTACAATGAGCAGTTCTTC
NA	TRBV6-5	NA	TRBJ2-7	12	CASTHGGDEQYF	TGTGCCAGCACCCACGGCGGAGACGAGCAGTACTTC
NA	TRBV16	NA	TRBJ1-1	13	CASSQAGTLEAFF	TGTGCCAGCAGCCAGGCCGGGACACTTGAAGCTTTCTTT
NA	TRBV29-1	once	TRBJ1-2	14	CSVDSLGRGYGYTF	TGCAGCGTTGACTCTTTGGGCAGGGGCTATGGCTACACCTTC
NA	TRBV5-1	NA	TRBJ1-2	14	CASSSAGGLRGYTF	TGCGCCAGCAGCTCTGCGGGGGGGCTGCGAGGCTACACCTTC
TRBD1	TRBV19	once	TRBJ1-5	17	CASSIGTGVVDNQPQHF	TGTGCCAGTAGTATCGGGACAGGGGTCGTCGACAATCAGCCCCAGCATTTT
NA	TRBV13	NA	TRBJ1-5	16	CASSLRVQGGSQPQHF	TGTGCCAGCAGCTTACGGGTACAGGGCGGTAGTCAGCCCCAGCATTTT
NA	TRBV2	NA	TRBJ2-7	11	CAHGTAGEQYF	TGTGCCCACGGGACTGCGGGGGAGCAGTACTTC
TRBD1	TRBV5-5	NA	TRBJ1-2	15	CASTPFMTGTYGYTF	TGTGCCAGCACCCCCTTTATGACAGGGACCTATGGCTACACCTTC
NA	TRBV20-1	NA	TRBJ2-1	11	CSAILSNEQFF	TGCAGTGCTATCCTTAGCAATGAGCAGTTCTTC
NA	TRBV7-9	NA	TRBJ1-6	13	CASSLGTASPLHF	TGTGCCAGCAGCTTAGGGACAGCGTCACCCCTCCACTTT
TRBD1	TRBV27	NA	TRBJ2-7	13	CASRTGVPHEQYF	TGTGCCAGTAGAACAGGGGTCCCTCACGAGCAGTACTTC
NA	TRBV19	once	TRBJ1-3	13	CASFTGSGNTIYF	TGTGCCAGCTTCACGGGCTCTGGAAACACCATATATTTT
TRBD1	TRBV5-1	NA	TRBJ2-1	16	CASSLDGQGNYNEQFF	TGCGCCAGCAGCTTGGACGGACAGGGGAACTACAATGAGCAGTTCTTC
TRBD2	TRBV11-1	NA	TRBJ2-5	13	CASLGGYQETQYF	TGTGCCAGCTTGGGGGGGTACCAAGAGACCCAGTACTTC
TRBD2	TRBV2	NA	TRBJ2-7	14	CASSGGGLFYEQYF	TGTGCCAGCAGTGGGGGGGGTTTGTTCTACGAGCAGTACTTC
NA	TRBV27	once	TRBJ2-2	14	CASSLWFGVGELFF	TGTGCCAGCAGTTTATGGTTCGGGGTCGGGGAGCTGTTTTTT
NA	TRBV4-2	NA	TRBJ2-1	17	CASSQEISGSSYNEQFF	TGTGCCAGCAGCCAAGAAATTAGCGGAAGCTCCTACAATGAGCAGTTCTTC
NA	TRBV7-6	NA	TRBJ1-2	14	CASSVLQGSDGYTF	TGTGCCAGCAGCGTCCTACAGGGCTCTGATGGCTACACCTTC
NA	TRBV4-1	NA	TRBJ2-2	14	CASSQEQNTGELFF	TGCGCCAGCAGCCAAGAACAGAACACCGGGGAGCTGTTTTTT
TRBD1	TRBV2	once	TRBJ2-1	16	CASLGTGGLSYNEQFF	TGTGCCAGCCTCGGGACAGGGGGTCTCTCCTACAATGAGCAGTTCTTC
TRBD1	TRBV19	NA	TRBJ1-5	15	CASSSDRGRLQPQHF	TGTGCCAGTAGTTCTGACAGGGGGCGCTTACAGCCCCAGCATTTT
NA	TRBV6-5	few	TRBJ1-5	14	CASRQGGSNQPQHF	TGTGCCAGCCGGCAAGGCGGCAGCAATCAGCCCCAGCATTTT
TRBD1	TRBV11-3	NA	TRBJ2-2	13	CASSRRGIGELFF	TGTGCCAGCAGCCGCAGGGGGATCGGGGAGCTGTTTTTT
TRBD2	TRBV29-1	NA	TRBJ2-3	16	CSVEGLAGGQGDTQYF	TGCAGCGTTGAAGGACTAGCGGGGGGCCAGGGAGATACGCAGTATTTT
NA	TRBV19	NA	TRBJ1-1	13	CASGWDSPVGAFF	TGTGCCAGTGGATGGGACTCTCCCGTCGGAGCTTTCTTT
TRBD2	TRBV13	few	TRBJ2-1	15	CASSSTLAGYNEQFF	TGTGCCAGCAGTTCCACACTAGCGGGGTACAATGAGCAGTTCTTC
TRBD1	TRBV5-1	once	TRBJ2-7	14	CASSLWGQDFEQYF	TGCGCCAGCAGCTTGTGGGGACAGGATTTCGAGCAGTACTTC
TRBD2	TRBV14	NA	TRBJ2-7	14	CASSPLAGSYEQYF	TGTGCCAGCAGTCCACTAGCGGGATCCTACGAGCAGTACTTC
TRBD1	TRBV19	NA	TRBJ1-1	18	CASSNPLRDRGWSTEAFF	TGTGCCAGTAGCAACCCCCTCCGGGACAGGGGTTGGAGCACTGAAGCTTTCTTT
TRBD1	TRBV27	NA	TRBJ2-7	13	CASSFGTAYEQYF	TGTGCCAGCAGTTTTGGGACAGCCTACGAGCAGTACTTC
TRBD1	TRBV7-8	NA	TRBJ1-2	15	CASSLGGQENYGYTF	TGTGCCAGCAGCTTAGGTGGACAGGAGAACTATGGCTACACCTTC
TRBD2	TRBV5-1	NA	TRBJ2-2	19	CASSIPGLAGITNTGELFF	TGCGCCAGCAGCATACCGGGACTAGCGGGGATAACGAACACCGGGGAGCTGTTTTTT
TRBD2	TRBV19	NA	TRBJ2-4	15	CASSLDGGTKNIQYF	TGTGCCAGTTCACTAGACGGGGGGACCAAAAACATTCAGTACTTC
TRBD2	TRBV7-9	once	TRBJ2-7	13	CASSSGLMYEQYF	TGTGCCAGCAGCTCGGGACTAATGTACGAGCAGTACTTC
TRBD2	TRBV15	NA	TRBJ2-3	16	CATSREIGFSGGPQYF	TGTGCCACCAGCAGAGAGATTGGGTTTAGCGGGGGGCCGCAGTATTTT
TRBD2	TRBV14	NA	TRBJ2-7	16	CASSRHPAGTSDEQHF	TGTGCCAGCAGCCGACACCCGGCCGGGACTAGCGACGAGCAGCACTTC
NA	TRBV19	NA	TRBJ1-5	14	CASRGGLENQPQHF	TGTGCCAGTCGAGGGGGTTTAGAAAATCAGCCCCAGCATTTT
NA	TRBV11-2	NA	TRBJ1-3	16	CASSFLGHLSGNTIYF	TGTGCCAGCAGCTTCTTGGGCCACCTCTCTGGAAACACCATATATTTT
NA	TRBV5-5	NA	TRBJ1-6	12	CASSLGSSPLHF	TGTGCCAGCAGCTTAGGGAGTTCACCCCTCCACTTT
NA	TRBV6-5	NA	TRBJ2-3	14	CASSAVAGTDTQYF	TGTGCCAGCAGCGCCGTGGCGGGCACAGATACGCAGTATTTT
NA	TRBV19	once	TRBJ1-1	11	CASSMNTEAFF	TGTGCCAGTAGCATGAACACTGAAGCTTTCTTT